Following are 15 T cell receptor beta chains from one sample sequenced in a study of glioma-infiltrating T cells after dendritic cell vaccination (dated by TCRdb to 2016 to 2018). The library relied on the immunoSEQ multiplex PCR assay. TCRdb took over this immuneACCESS table, retaining in-frame rearrangements with V and J assigned. Such tables are incomplete; in checked studies, under half of the missing clones stem from an unresolved V gene, and the remainder is unexplained. This sample comprises fewer than 75,000 clones, approximately 80% of them detected only once. The top ten hold around 8% of the sample. Here the sequenced sample was blood, taken before dendritic cell vaccination. The source of these receptors is a human donor with glioblastoma.

This clone has only one observation. In DNA form, the CDR3 reads TGTGCCAGCAGCGCCAGGGACAACTGGGACACTGAAGCTTTCTTT. Protein product: CASSARDNWDTEAFF. V and J are TRBV27 and TRBJ1-1, with D possibly matching TRBD1 (6 bases). Trimming removed 6 bases from V and 3 bases from J, with 17 bases in between. The CDR3 contains 15 residues. The germline V gene encodes CDR1 MNHEY and CDR2 SMNVEV (reference sequence).

V usage is TRBV29-1 and J usage is TRBJ2-7; tentatively, D is TRBD1 (6 bases). Deletions cut 4 bases from V and 2 bases from J, with 12 bases between. Germline assignment: CDR1 SQVTM and CDR2 ANQGSEA. This CDR3 region has 13 residues. The CDR3 is CSVGDRLTYEQYF. CDR3 nucleotide sequence: TGCAGCGTTGGAGACAGGTTAACCTACGAGCAGTACTTC.

The rearrangement uses TRBV6-1 and TRBJ1-5, with D unresolved. Germline CDR1 and CDR2: MNHNS and SASEGT. V dropped 3 bases and J dropped 0 bases, with 15 bases sitting between them. This CDR3 comprises 17 residues. CDR3 DNA sequence: TGTGCCAGCAGTGACCCCCACGTCGACAATAGCAATCAGCCCCAGCATTTT. Its translation: CASSDPHVDNSNQPQHF.

This sequence joins TRBV2 and TRBJ2-3; 14 positions match TRBD2. The J segment lost 3 bases and the V segment lost 6 bases, leaving 5 bases of the junction unmatched. This CDR3 has 16 amino acids. Germline-derived CDR1 and CDR2 are SNHLY and FYNNEI. The CDR3 coding sequence is TGTGCCAGCAGGCCGGGACTAGCGGGGGCTACAGATACGCAGTATTTT. Translating gives CASRPGLAGATDTQYF.

CDR3 region: CASNRNGQGEETQYF. Written as DNA, the CDR3 is TGTGCCAGCAACCGAAATGGACAGGGGGAAGAGACCCAGTACTTC. This chain connects TRBV5-6 to TRBJ2-5; 10 bases are shared with TRBD1. Germline V CDR1 and CDR2: SGHDT, YYEEEE. V dropped 6 bases and J dropped 3; count of bases not matched to a gene: 8. This CDR3 is built from 15 residues.

The CDR3 is CASSLAGTVSSYNEQFF. In nucleotides, the CDR3 is TGCGCCAGCAGCTTGGCCGGGACAGTGAGCTCCTACAATGAGCAGTTCTTC. This sequence joins TRBV5-1 and TRBJ2-1, with TRBD1 matching over 7 bases. Trimming removed 0 bases from V and 0 bases from J; junction bases left unmatched: 6. The CDR3 length is 17 residues. Germline CDR1 SGHRS, CDR2 YFSETQ.

V gene TRBV6-5 combines with J gene TRBJ1-5; 9 nucleotides match TRBD1. Unmatched junction bases numbered 6, after V lost 4 bases and J lost 5 bases. This CDR3 spans 15 amino acids. Per germline, CDR1 MNHEY and CDR2 SVGAGI. The CDR3 here is CASSSGTGNDQPQHF. CDR3 in DNA: TGTGCCAGCAGTTCAGGGACAGGGAACGATCAGCCCCAGCATTTT.

This clone was observed a few times. This chain uses TRBV27 with TRBJ2-7; a weak D match, TRBD1 (6 bases). CDR3 length: 14 amino acids. Germline loops: CDR1 MNHEY, CDR2 SMNVEV (reference sequence). V lost 4 bases and J 2 bases, leaving 12 bases between the germline ends. The CDR3, as DNA: TGTGCCAGCAGTTCCGGGACACTGCCCTACGAGCAGTACTTC. It encodes CASSSGTLPYEQYF.

The sample holds a few counts of this clone. The chain employs TRBV30 and TRBJ1-2; the D gene is possibly TRBD1 (6 bases). The CDR3 is 15 residues long. Trimming stripped 4 bases from V and 4 bases from J, with 19 bases between. Looked up from germline, CDR1 is GTSNPN and CDR2 is SVGIG (reference sequence). The CDR3 loop is CAWTLGGGSSYGYTF. DNA of the CDR3: TGTGCCTGGACCCTAGGGGGGGGCTCTAGCTATGGCTACACCTTC.

CDR3 DNA sequence: TGTGCCAGCAGCTTGAAATCGGGACAGGCAAATTCACCCCTCCACTTT. Its protein is CASSLKSGQANSPLHF. The chain carries TRBV5-6 and TRBJ1-6; the match to TRBD1 covers 8 bases. V lost 1 base to trimming and J lost 7 bases; unmatched junction nucleotides: 7. The CDR3 contains 16 residues. CDR1 is SGHDT, CDR2 YYEEEE, per germline.

CDR3 in amino acids: CASSDQGAGGQPQHF. DNA of the CDR3: TGTGCCAGCAGCGACCAGGGCGCGGGGGGACAGCCCCAGCATTTT. The chain combines TRBV2 with TRBJ1-5; tentative D call: TRBD1 (5 bases). Germline loops: CDR1 SNHLY, CDR2 FYNNEI. V dropped 6 bases and J dropped 7 bases, with 19 bases sitting between them. The length of the CDR3 is 15 residues.

V is TRBV5-1 and J is TRBJ2-7; 12 bases map to TRBD1. The germline V gene has CDR1 SGHRS and CDR2 YFSETQ. J gave up 7 bases and V 4 bases, and 6 bases lay outside the gene matches. This CDR3 region has 14 residues. CDR3 residues: CASSVGTGGGEQYF. The CDR3 coding sequence is TGCGCCAGCAGCGTTGGGACAGGGGGCGGTGAGCAGTACTTC.

Many counts were recorded for this clone. The sample contains more than one DNA sequence encoding this CDR3. This chain joins TRBV5-1 and TRBJ1-2; D possibly corresponds to TRBD1 (6 bases). This CDR3 has 14 amino acids. CDR1 and CDR2 from the germline V gene are SGHRS and YFSETQ. V was pared by 1 base and J by 3 bases, with 10 bases between. CDR3 protein: CASSLRQEDYGYTF. The CDR3 region has the DNA TGCGCCAGCAGCTTGAGACAGGAAGACTATGGCTACACCTTC.

The rearrangement uses TRBV9 and TRBJ1-1; D may be TRBD1 (5 bases). The germline V gene has CDR1 SGDLS and CDR2 YYNGEE. The CDR3 runs 15 residues. The V and J ends lost 3 bases and 4 bases respectively, with 16 bases between them. In DNA form, the CDR3 reads TGTGCCAGCAGCGCTTCCAAGGGGTGGAGCACTGAAGCTTTCTTT. Translation gives CASSASKGWSTEAFF.

The genes are TRBV5-1 and TRBJ2-5, with TRBD2 matching 10 bases. Germline V CDR1 and CDR2: SGHRS, YFSETQ. V lost 1 base to trimming and J lost 10 bases; unmatched junction nucleotides: 4. The CDR3 is made up of 13 amino acids. The CDR3 nucleotides are TGCGCCAGCAGCTTGTACAGCGGGGGGGACCAGTACTTC. It is translated as CASSLYSGGDQYF.